This entry is about one TCR beta chain. Its antigen is not identified. V lost 2 bases, J lost 9 bases, and 10 bases stayed unmatched. The germline V gene has CDR1 SGHNT and CDR2 YYREEE (reference sequence). The CDR3 runs 15 residues. A multiplex PCR was run with 60 Vbeta primers and 13 Jbeta primers. Method: immunoSEQ multiplex PCR; TCRdb's copy keeps in-frame clones and lacks some. The sample has around 100,000 clones, over 60% seen once. The sample belongs to a study of cytomegalovirus exposure and HLA in healthy donors. Study-wide results and limits: Confirmation in vitro established that three CMV-associated chains were specific for CMV antigens.

The material sequenced was PBMCs. V is TRBV5-4 and J is TRBJ2-3; 9 nucleotides line up with TRBD2. This TCR came from a woman aged 25 to 39 in good health and CMV-seronegative. The CDR3 loop is CASSFAGTSTSTQYF. CDR3 in DNA: TGTGCCAGCAGCTTCGCCGGGACTAGCACTTCGACGCAGTATTTT.